What follows are 30 T cell receptor beta chains derived from one specimen sequenced in a study of T cell changes during pregnancy in multiple sclerosis. Data came from immunoSEQ multiplex PCR; TCRdb stores just in-frame clones and leaves some out. The table shows some 29,000 clones, with roughly 90% occurring only once. The sequenced sample was CD4+ T cells from peripheral blood mononuclear cells, obtained in the first trimester of pregnancy. The source of these receptors is a female donor in good health, enrolled as a control in a pregnancy study.

The CDR3 DNA sequence: TGTGCCAGCAGCTTAAACTACGGGGGAAACACCATATATTTT. Its protein product is CASSLNYGGNTIYF. The chain uses TRBV7-8 and TRBJ1-3, with D unclear. The V end was cut by 2 bases, the J end by 4 bases, with 9 bases between. The CDR3 is 14 residues long. The V gene's germline CDR1 is SGHVS and CDR2 FQNEAQ.

The rearrangement links TRBV7-3 to TRBJ2-3; possible D gene TRBD2, 7 bases. The CDR3 consists of 14 residues. The ends were cut back, 3 bases at V and 5 bases at J, with 12 bases in the middle. The germline V gene encodes CDR1 SGHTA and CDR2 FQGTGA. The CDR3 spells CASSFRGAEDTQYF. The CDR3 DNA follows: TGTGCCAGCAGCTTCCGGGGGGCAGAAGATACGCAGTATTTT. The complete variable domain, with remaining parts taken from reference TRBV7-3 and TRBJ2-3, reads GAGVSQTPSNKVTEKGKYVELRCDPISGHTALYWYRQSLGQGPEFLIYFQGTGAADDSGLPNDRFFAVRPEGSVSTLKIQRTERGDSAVYLCASSFRGAEDTQYFGPGTRLTVL.

A single count supports this clone. The J gene is TRBJ2-1, the V gene TRBV7-9; no clear D. Germline V gene lookup returns CDR1 SEHNR and CDR2 FQNEAQ (reference sequence). V lost 3 bases and J 5 bases, leaving 5 bases between the germline ends. The CDR3 loop spans 12 amino acids. The CDR3 is CASSFRDNEQFF. The CDR3 DNA reads TGTGCCAGCAGCTTTAGAGACAATGAGCAGTTCTTC.

This chain joins TRBV2 and TRBJ2-7; 8 bases line up with TRBD1. J gave up 5 bases and V 5 bases, and 8 bases lay outside the gene matches. Germline values: CDR1 SNHLY, CDR2 FYNNEI. The CDR3 is 14 residues long. The chain's CDR3 is CASSWQGAPNEQYF. The CDR3 DNA reads TGTGCCAGCAGTTGGCAGGGGGCCCCCAACGAGCAGTACTTC.

The genes are TRBV6-1 and TRBJ1-1, with 7 bases lining up with TRBD1. The CDR3 has 15 residues. CDR1 and CDR2 from the germline V gene are MNHNS and SASEGT. J gave up 0 bases and V 8 bases, and 9 bases lay outside the gene matches. CDR3 DNA sequence: TGTGCCAGCGAGAAAACCGGGACAGTGAACACTGAAGCTTTCTTT. Protein: CASEKTGTVNTEAFF.

This chain uses TRBV7-8 with TRBJ1-5; D possibly corresponds to TRBD1 (5 bases). The CDR3 length is 15 residues. V lost 6 bases, J lost 2 bases, and 14 bases lay in between. CDR1 SGHVS and CDR2 FQNEAQ come from the germline V gene. This CDR3 is CASSLGGGGNQPQHF. CDR3 nucleotide sequence: TGTGCCAGCAGTCTTGGTGGGGGGGGCAATCAGCCCCAGCATTTT.

J is TRBJ2-3 and V is TRBV6-5; 10 nucleotides match TRBD2. The V gene end was trimmed by 5 bases and the J gene end by 2 bases; junction bases not matched to a gene: 4. Germline V gene lookup returns CDR1 MNHEY and CDR2 SVGAGI. CDR3 length: 15 amino acids. In DNA, the CDR3 is TGTGCCAGCAGTGTTAGCGGGGGGCACACAGATACGCAGTATTTT. Translated: CASSVSGGHTDTQYF.

This clone has just a few counts. The rearrangement uses TRBV11-3 and TRBJ2-7; weak D call: TRBD1 (5 bases). V lost 1 base and J lost 4, with 8 bases in between. From germline, CDR1 is SGHNT and CDR2 YENEEA. This CDR3 is built from 13 residues. The CDR3: CASSLGQLYEQYF. DNA of the CDR3: TGTGCCAGCAGCTTAGGACAGCTATACGAGCAGTACTTC. Variable domain in full (rest from reference TRBV11-3 and TRBJ2-7): EAGVVQSPRYKIIEKKQPVAFWCNPISGHNTLYWYLQNLGQGPELLIRYENEEAVDDSQLPKDRFSAERLKGVDSTLKIQPAELGDSAVYLCASSLGQLYEQYFGPGTRLTVT.

On this clone itself: At one of its ends the junction is not consistent with the germline gene, which may arise from a read error. The chain links TRBV20-1 to TRBJ1-2; 9 positions agree with TRBD1. This CDR3 is 11 amino acids long. Germline V lookup: CDR1 DFQATT, CDR2 SNEGSKA (reference sequence). In DNA form, the CDR3 reads TGCAGTGCTAGAGATCCGGACAGGGGAGGCTTC. Its translation is CSARDPDRGGF.

The chain carries TRBV5-4 and TRBJ1-4; 8 nucleotides match TRBD1. CDR1 and CDR2 (germline): SGHNT, YYREEE (reference sequence). The CDR3 length is 15 residues. V trimming: 1 base; J trimming: 3 bases; junction bases outside the gene matches: 2. CDR3 protein: CASSLQGAANEKLFF. The DNA for the CDR3 is TGTGCCAGCAGCTTGCAGGGGGCGGCTAATGAAAAACTGTTTTTT.

The J gene is TRBJ2-1, the V gene TRBV27; TRBD1 agrees at 9 bases. V was pared by 4 bases and J by 9 bases, with 10 bases of the junction left unmatched. Germline V CDR1 and CDR2: MNHEY, SMNVEV (reference sequence). This CDR3 spans 15 amino acids. CDR3 in DNA: TGTGCCAGCAGTTCCCCCGGGACAGGGAAGGTTGAGCAGTTCTTC. It is translated as CASSSPGTGKVEQFF.

The chain uses TRBV5-1 and TRBJ2-3; TRBD1 is a possible D gene (6 bases). Trimming took 4 bases from V and 3 from J, leaving 15 bases between them. The CDR3 loop spans 15 amino acids. CDR1 SGHRS and CDR2 YFSETQ come from the germline V gene. This chain's CDR3 is CASSPGRGGTDTQYF. CDR3 in DNA: TGCGCCAGCAGCCCGGGACGAGGGGGTACAGATACGCAGTATTTT.

J is TRBJ2-3 and V is TRBV29-1; 7 positions match TRBD2. There are 15 residues in the CDR3. Trimming took 3 bases from V and 0 from J; bases not matched to a gene: 6. CDR1 and CDR2 (germline): SQVTM, ANQGSEA. The CDR3 bases are TGCAGCGTTGATAAGCGGGATTCTAGCACAGATACGCAGTATTTT. Translated: CSVDKRDSSTDTQYF.

V usage is TRBV7-2 and J usage is TRBJ2-7; the D gene is possibly TRBD2 (7 bases). Germline loops: CDR1 SGHTA, CDR2 FQGNSA. Trimming took off 5 bases at V and 4 bases at J, with 21 bases between the two ends. The CDR3 covers 16 residues. CDR3 in amino acids: CASSLGGRGSIYEQYF. In nucleotides, the CDR3 is TGTGCCAGCAGCCTGGGGGGGCGAGGGTCCATTTACGAGCAGTACTTC. Full variable domain (missing parts from reference TRBV7-2 and TRBJ2-7): GAGVSQSPSNKVTEKGKDVELRCDPISGHTALYWYRQSLGQGLEFLIYFQGNSAPDKSGLPSDRFSAERTGGSVSTLTIQRTQQEDSAVYLCASSLGGRGSIYEQYFGPGTRLTVT.

The rearrangement uses TRBV11-2 and TRBJ1-2; 7 bases line up with TRBD1. Trimming at V came to 5 bases and at J to 4 bases, leaving 10 bases not matched to a gene. CDR1 is SGHAT and CDR2 is FQNNGV in the germline V gene. The CDR3 covers 15 residues. The CDR3 sequence is CASSPLRGDSYGYTF. CDR3 DNA: TGTGCCAGCAGCCCACTAAGGGGGGACAGCTATGGCTACACCTTC.

This sequence joins TRBV7-6 and TRBJ1-3; a possible D gene is TRBD1 (5 bases). CDR1 is SGHVS and CDR2 is FNYEAQ in the germline V gene. This CDR3 contains 15 residues. Trimming took off 2 bases at V and 0 bases at J, with 8 bases between the two ends. DNA of the CDR3: TGTGCCAGCAGCTTATCAGGGAACTCTGGAAACACCATATATTTT. It codes for CASSLSGNSGNTIYF. Together with reference TRBV7-6 and TRBJ1-3, the CDR3 gives the full variable domain: GAGVSQSPRYKVTKRGQDVALRCDPISGHVSLYWYRQALGQGPEFLTYFNYEAQQDKSGLPNDRFSAERPEGSISTLTIQRTEQRDSAMYRCASSLSGNSGNTIYFGEGSWLTVV.

The chain has TRBV27 and TRBJ2-1; 10 nucleotides match TRBD1. This CDR3 comprises 14 residues. Trimming at V came to 5 bases and at J to 9 bases, leaving 7 bases not matched to a gene. Germline loops: CDR1 MNHEY, CDR2 SMNVEV (reference sequence). For the CDR3, the DNA is TGTGCCAGCAGTAGACAGGGGGCGTCCTCTGAGCAGTTCTTC. This encodes CASSRQGASSEQFF.

V is TRBV5-1 and J is TRBJ2-7; possible D gene TRBD2, 7 bases. Germline V gene lookup returns CDR1 SGHRS and CDR2 YFSETQ. V lost 0 bases to trimming and J lost 3 bases, with 16 bases between them. There are 16 residues in the CDR3. As DNA, the CDR3 is TGCGCCAGCAGCTTGGCCCCCCGAGGGGGGGACTACGAGCAGTACTTC. This sequence encodes CASSLAPRGGDYEQYF. The full variable domain, its missing parts supplied by reference TRBV5-1 and TRBJ2-7, is KAGVTQTPRYLIKTRGQQVTLSCSPISGHRSVSWYQQTPGQGLQFLFEYFSETQRNKGNFPGRFSGRQFSNSRSEMNVSTLELGDSALYLCASSLAPRGGDYEQYFGPGTRLTVT.

This chain joins TRBV14 and TRBJ1-3; D is undetermined. This CDR3 spans 13 amino acids. Germline V gene data show CDR1 as SGHDN and CDR2 as FVKESK. V was trimmed by 4 bases and J by 5 bases, leaving 9 bases between them. The CDR3 nucleotides are TGTGCCAGCAGCCTAGGGAGACGAAACACCATATATTTT. This codes for CASSLGRRNTIYF.

This clone was seen only once. V gene TRBV4-1 combines with J gene TRBJ2-7; D is unresolved. V was trimmed by 0 bases and J by 4 bases, leaving 10 bases between them. The CDR3 has 14 amino acids. Germline V gives CDR1 MGHRA, CDR2 YSYEKL. Here the CDR3 reads CASSQEANLYEQYF. Here the CDR3 DNA reads TGCGCCAGCAGCCAAGAGGCCAATCTTTACGAGCAGTACTTC.

The V gene is TRBV11-1, the J gene TRBJ2-4; 9 bases match TRBD1. V dropped 6 bases and J dropped 11; count of bases not matched to a gene: 8. CDR1 and CDR2 (germline): SGHAT, FQDESV (reference sequence). The length of the CDR3 is 13 residues. The CDR3 DNA reads as TGTGCCAGCAGTTTGGGACAGGGACACCTTCAGTACTTC. This encodes CASSLGQGHLQYF.

This clone has only a few counts. The V call is TRBV28, the J call TRBJ2-3; 10 nucleotides agree with TRBD1. This CDR3 region has 13 residues. Germline CDR1 MDHEN, CDR2 SYDVKM. V dropped 8 bases and J dropped 6; count of bases not matched to a gene: 5. Here the CDR3 reads CASLRQGADTQYF. The DNA for the CDR3 is TGTGCCAGCCTCCGACAGGGGGCGGATACGCAGTATTTT.

CDR3 DNA: TGCGCCAGCAGTCAACCAGAGACACGCCTCTCCTACGAGCAGTACTTC. Its translation is CASSQPETRLSYEQYF. The chain uses TRBV23-1 and TRBJ2-7; D is ambiguous. TRBV23-1 is classed as an ORF, of uncertain function. The CDR3 totals 16 residues. V lost 2 bases and J lost 0, with 14 bases in between.

The chain recombines TRBV30 with TRBJ2-5; 8 bases fit TRBD2. From germline, CDR1 is GTSNPN and CDR2 SVGIG (reference sequence). This CDR3 has 11 amino acids. J was trimmed by 5 bases and V by 6 bases; bases with no gene match: 2. The CDR3 region is CACAGGETQYF. CDR3 coding DNA: TGTGCCTGTGCGGGAGGCGAGACCCAGTACTTC.

Of note for this clone: The junction and the germline gene differ at one end; a read error may be behind it. This rearrangement joins TRBV6-1 to TRBJ1-2, with no clear D. The CDR3 consists of 14 residues. Germline CDR1 is MNHNS and CDR2 is SASEGT. The CDR3 sequence: CASSKEFEGYGYAF. The CDR3 region has the DNA TGTGCCAGCAGCAAAGAATTCGAGGGTTATGGCTACGCCTTC.

The CDR3 DNA is TGCGCCAGCAGCCAAGAGATTAGAGGAGATACGCAGTATTTT. This translates into CASSQEIRGDTQYF. This sequence joins TRBV4-3 and TRBJ2-3; D is unclear. The V end lost 0 bases, the J end lost 5 bases, and 9 bases lay between the germline ends. The CDR3 is 14 residues long. Germline V gene sequence: CDR1 LGHNA, CDR2 YSLEER.

This clone is medium-sized in the sample. This chain links TRBV19 with TRBJ1-2; a possible D gene is TRBD1 (6 bases). CDR1 is LNHDA, CDR2 SQIVND, per germline (reference sequence). The V gene lost 5 bases and the J gene lost 4 bases, with 11 bases spanning the gap. The CDR3 sequence is 13 residues long. CDR3 sequence (DNA): TGTGCCAGTAGTCGGGACATAGGCTATGGCTACACCTTC. Its protein product is CASSRDIGYGYTF.

J is TRBJ2-5 and V is TRBV20-1; no definite D call. In germline, CDR1 is DFQATT, CDR2 SNEGSKA (reference sequence). The CDR3 runs 11 residues. The V end lost 4 bases, the J end lost 5 bases, and 8 bases lay between the germline ends. CDR3 sequence: CSATHGETQYF. Written as DNA, the CDR3 is TGCAGTGCTACCCACGGGGAGACCCAGTACTTC.

The chain combines TRBV19 with TRBJ2-3; 7 bases are a match to TRBD2. Trimming at V came to 0 bases and at J to 6 bases, leaving 3 bases not matched to a gene. The CDR3 has 14 residues. Per germline, CDR1 LNHDA and CDR2 SQIVND (reference sequence). The CDR3 protein is CASSIERGSDTQYF. CDR3 DNA sequence: TGTGCCAGTAGTATAGAGCGGGGGAGTGATACGCAGTATTTT. Drawing the rest from reference TRBV19 and TRBJ2-3, the complete variable domain is DGGITQSPKYLFRKEGQNVTLSCEQNLNHDAMYWYRQDPGQGLRLIYYSQIVNDFQKGDIAEGYSVSREKKESFPLTVTSAQKNPTAFYLCASSIERGSDTQYFGPGTRLTVL.

Relative to its sample, this clone is medium-sized. The chain combines TRBV5-5 with TRBJ2-5; 12 bases map to TRBD2. The CDR3 runs to 17 residues. V lost 0 bases and J lost 2; bases outside the gene matches: 5. From germline, CDR1 is SGHKS and CDR2 YYEKEE (reference sequence). CDR3 coding DNA: TGTGCCAGCAGCTTGGAGGGACTAGCGGGCGGTCAAGAGACCCAGTACTTC. Amino acid sequence: CASSLEGLAGGQETQYF.